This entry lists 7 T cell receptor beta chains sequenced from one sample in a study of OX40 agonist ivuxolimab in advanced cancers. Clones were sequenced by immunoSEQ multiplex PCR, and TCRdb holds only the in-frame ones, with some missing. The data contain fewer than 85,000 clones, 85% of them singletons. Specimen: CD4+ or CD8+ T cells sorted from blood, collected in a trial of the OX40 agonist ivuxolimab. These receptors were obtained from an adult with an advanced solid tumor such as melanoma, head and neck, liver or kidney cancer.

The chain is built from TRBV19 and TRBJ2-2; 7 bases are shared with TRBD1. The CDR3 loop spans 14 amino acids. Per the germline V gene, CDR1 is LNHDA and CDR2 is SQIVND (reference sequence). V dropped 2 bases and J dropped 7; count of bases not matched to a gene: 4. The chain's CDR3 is CASSIRGRGGELFF. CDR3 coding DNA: TGTGCCAGTAGTATAAGGGGGCGCGGCGGGGAGCTGTTTTTT.

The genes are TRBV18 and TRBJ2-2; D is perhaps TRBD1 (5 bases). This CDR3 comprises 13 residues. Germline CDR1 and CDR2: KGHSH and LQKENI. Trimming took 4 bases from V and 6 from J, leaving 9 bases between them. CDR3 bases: TGTGCCAGCTCACAGCAGGGATCCGGGGAGCTGTTTTTT. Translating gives CASSQQGSGELFF.

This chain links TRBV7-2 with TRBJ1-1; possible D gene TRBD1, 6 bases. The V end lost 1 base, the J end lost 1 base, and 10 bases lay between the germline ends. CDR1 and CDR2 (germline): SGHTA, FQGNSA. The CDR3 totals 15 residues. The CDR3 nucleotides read TGTGCCAGCAGCTTAGATGGCAGGGGGAACACTGAAGCTTTCTTT. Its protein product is CASSLDGRGNTEAFF.

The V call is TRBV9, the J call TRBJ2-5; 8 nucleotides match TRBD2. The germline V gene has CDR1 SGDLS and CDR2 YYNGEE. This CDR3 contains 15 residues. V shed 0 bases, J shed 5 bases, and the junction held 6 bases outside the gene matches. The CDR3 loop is CASSVGGREEETQYF. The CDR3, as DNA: TGTGCCAGCAGCGTAGGAGGGCGGGAGGAGGAGACCCAGTACTTC.

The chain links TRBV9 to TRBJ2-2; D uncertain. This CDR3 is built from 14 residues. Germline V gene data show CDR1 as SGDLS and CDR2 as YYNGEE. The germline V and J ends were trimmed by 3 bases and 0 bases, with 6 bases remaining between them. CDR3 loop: CASSAAANTGELFF. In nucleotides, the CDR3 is TGTGCCAGCAGCGCAGCAGCGAACACCGGGGAGCTGTTTTTT.

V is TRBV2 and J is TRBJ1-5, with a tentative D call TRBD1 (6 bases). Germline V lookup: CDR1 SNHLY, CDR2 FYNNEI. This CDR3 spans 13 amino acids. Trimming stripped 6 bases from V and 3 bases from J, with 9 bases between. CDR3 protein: CASRDSANQPQHF. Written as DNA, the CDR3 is TGTGCCAGCAGGGACAGTGCCAATCAGCCCCAGCATTTT. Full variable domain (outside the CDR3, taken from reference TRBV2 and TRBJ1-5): EPEVTQTPSHQVTQMGQEVILRCVPISNHLYFYWYRQILGQKVEFLVSFYNNEISEKSEIFDDQFSVERPDGSNFTLKIRSTKLEDSAMYFCASRDSANQPQHFGDGTRLSIL.

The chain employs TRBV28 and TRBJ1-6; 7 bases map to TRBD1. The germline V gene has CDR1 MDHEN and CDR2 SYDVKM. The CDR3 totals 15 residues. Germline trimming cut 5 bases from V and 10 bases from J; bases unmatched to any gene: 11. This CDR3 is CASSLRQGAKSPLHF. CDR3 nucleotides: TGTGCCAGCAGTCTGAGACAGGGAGCTAAGTCACCCCTCCACTTT. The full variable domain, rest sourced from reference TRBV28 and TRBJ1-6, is DVKVTQSSRYLVKRTGEKVFLECVQDMDHENMFWYRQDPGLGLRLIYFSYDVKMKEKGDIPEGYSVSREKKERFSLILESASTNQTSMYLCASSLRQGAKSPLHFGNGTRLTVT.